The next 27 T cell receptor beta chains were all read from a single sample in a study of EBV T-cell therapy then PD-1 blockade in nasopharyngeal carcinoma. TCRdb keeps only in-frame clones here, not all; method: immunoSEQ multiplex PCR. The table records 25,000 or so clones, approximately 84% of them present only once. No antigen is known for these receptors. Treatment: AdE1-LMPpoly-expanded autologous EBV-specific T-cell therapy followed by anti-PD-1 nivolumab. This specimen was CD8+ T cells from blood, taken at approximately day 60 from a patient whose treatment included autologous EBV-specific T cells and nivolumab. The receptors here all came from a man aged 40-50 years with nasopharyngeal carcinoma.

V and J are TRBV11-2 and TRBJ1-5, with D perhaps TRBD1 (5 bases). Per germline, CDR1 SGHAT and CDR2 FQNNGV. V shed 3 bases and J shed 7 bases, with 16 bases lying between them. This CDR3 has 15 amino acids. CDR3 loop: CASSLRQGAAQPQHF. As DNA, the CDR3 is TGTGCCAGCAGCTTGCGGCAGGGAGCCGCACAGCCCCAGCATTTT.

The chain uses TRBV13 and TRBJ2-7; D possibly matches TRBD1 or TRBD2 (5 bases each). Trimming removed 5 bases at V and 6 bases at J, with 11 bases between. Germline loops: CDR1 PRHDT, CDR2 FYEKMQ (reference sequence). The CDR3 length is 12 residues. CDR3 residues: CASSQGTGEQYF. The CDR3 DNA reads as TGTGCCAGCAGCCAAGGGACGGGCGAGCAGTACTTC.

The V call is TRBV7-9, the J call TRBJ2-7, with a possible D match to TRBD2 (7 bases). CDR3 length equals 15 residues. Germline assignment: CDR1 SEHNR and CDR2 FQNEAQ (reference sequence). V was trimmed by 4 bases and J by 4 bases, leaving 17 bases between them. The CDR3 protein is CASSSRRGAKYEQYF. The CDR3 DNA is TGTGCCAGCAGCTCACGACGGGGGGCAAAGTACGAGCAGTACTTC.

This chain connects TRBV5-4 to TRBJ2-5; weak D call: TRBD2 (5 bases). The germline V gene has CDR1 SGHNT and CDR2 YYREEE (reference sequence). V lost 4 bases and J lost 0, with 10 bases in between. This CDR3 is 14 amino acids long. Written as DNA, the CDR3 is TGTGCCAGCAGCCCGGGAAGGTACCAAGAGACCCAGTACTTC. Amino acid sequence: CASSPGRYQETQYF.

This chain links TRBV25-1 with TRBJ2-7; D may correspond to TRBD1 or TRBD2 (5 bases each). From germline, CDR1 is MGHDK and CDR2 SYGVNS. Trimming left V 9 bases short and J 2 bases short, with 11 bases between. This CDR3 spans 12 amino acids. CDR3 nucleotide sequence: TGTGCCAGTGGGGACCGCGCCTACGAGCAGTACTTC. It codes for CASGDRAYEQYF.

V is TRBV29-1 and J is TRBJ2-1; possible D gene TRBD1, 6 bases. Trimming took 7 bases from V and 2 from J, leaving 12 bases between them. The CDR3 runs to 13 residues. In germline, CDR1 is SQVTM, CDR2 ANQGSEA. CDR3 protein: CSGETGPYNEQFF. The CDR3 DNA sequence: TGCAGCGGTGAGACAGGTCCCTACAATGAGCAGTTCTTC.

The DNA for the CDR3 is TGTGCCAGCATCGTTGGGGGTGAGCAGTTCTTC. This gives the protein CASIVGGEQFF. This sequence joins TRBV12-3 or TRBV12-4 and TRBJ2-1; D may match TRBD1 or TRBD2 (5 bases each). V was pared by 7 bases and J by 9 bases, with 10 bases between. There are 11 residues in the CDR3.

This clone has more than one count but fewer than ten. The genes are TRBV7-6 and TRBJ1-1, with D possibly TRBD1 on 5 matching bases. The V gene lost 4 bases and the J gene lost 4 bases, with 19 bases spanning the gap. This CDR3 has 16 amino acids. Germline CDR1 reads SGHVS; CDR2 reads FNYEAQ. The CDR3 coding sequence is TGTGCCAGCAGCTGGGGCCCGGGGCCCTCCGGCACTGAAGCTTTCTTT. This translates into CASSWGPGPSGTEAFF.

The rearrangement uses TRBV6-2 or TRBV6-3 and TRBJ2-7, with D possibly TRBD2 on 6 matching bases. In germline, CDR1 is MNHEY, CDR2 SVGEGT. Trimming shortened V by 5 bases and J by 3 bases, and 8 bases separated the two germline ends. The CDR3 totals 12 residues. CDR3 in amino acids: CASSDGSYEQYF. The CDR3 DNA sequence: TGTGCCAGCAGTGACGGGAGCTACGAGCAGTACTTC.

The V and J genes are TRBV5-4 and TRBJ1-3; no reliable D call. The ends were cut back, 4 bases at V and 4 bases at J, with 15 bases in the middle. Germline CDR1 SGHNT, CDR2 YYREEE (reference sequence). This CDR3 region has 15 residues. CDR3 loop: CASSPGPFGGNTIYF. CDR3 nucleotides: TGTGCCAGCAGCCCAGGACCGTTCGGAGGAAACACCATATATTTT.

CDR3 region: CASSSSGGLVGTGYNEQFF. The DNA for the CDR3 is TGTGCCAGCAGTTCTAGCGGGGGGCTGGTTGGTACAGGTTACAATGAGCAGTTCTTC. This rearrangement joins TRBV5-8 to TRBJ2-1; TRBD2 aligns across 11 bases. Germline lookup yields CDR1 SGHTS and CDR2 YDEGEE. The CDR3 contains 19 residues. The trim removed 5 bases at V and 4 bases at J, leaving 17 bases unmatched.

This chain uses TRBV9 with TRBJ2-5; the D is unclear. Germline assignment: CDR1 SGDLS and CDR2 YYNGEE. The CDR3 is 16 amino acids. V was pared by 4 bases and J by 0 bases, with 16 bases between. The CDR3 DNA reads TGTGCCAGCAGCCCTCGATACACCCCGAACCAAGAGACCCAGTACTTC. It is translated as CASSPRYTPNQETQYF.

The chain couples TRBV6-1 to TRBJ2-7; TRBD2 agrees at 9 bases. In germline, CDR1 is MNHNS, CDR2 SASEGT. This CDR3 spans 15 amino acids. V gave up 3 bases and J gave up 1 base; unmatched junction bases: 4. CDR3: CASSERLAGSYEQYF. In DNA form, the CDR3 reads TGTGCCAGCAGTGAGCGTCTAGCGGGGTCCTACGAGCAGTACTTC.

In the case of this clone: A junction boundary mismatches the germline segment, possibly from a read error. The chain couples TRBV6-1 to TRBJ2-4; no definite D call. Germline CDR1 reads MNHNS; CDR2 reads SASEGT. This CDR3 has 15 residues. The CDR3 is CAGSEWPAAKNIQYF. In DNA, the CDR3 is TGTGCCGGCAGTGAATGGCCAGCCGCCAAAAACATTCAGTACTTC.

This chain's CDR3 is CASSLGTGVHEQYF. CDR3 coding DNA: TGCGCCAGCAGCTTGGGGACAGGGGTACACGAGCAGTACTTC. The chain employs TRBV5-1 and TRBJ2-7; 9 bases agree with TRBD1. CDR1 is SGHRS, CDR2 YFSETQ, per germline. The V and J ends lost 0 bases and 5 bases, in that order; junction bases with no gene match: 3. The CDR3 contains 14 residues.

The chain joins TRBV4-1 to TRBJ2-2, with 7 bases that match TRBD1. The V gene's germline CDR1 is MGHRA and CDR2 YSYEKL. The CDR3 covers 15 residues. The ends lost 3 bases at V and 1 base at J; junction bases unmatched: 2. CDR3 in DNA: TGCGCCAGCAGCCAGTGGACAGGGAACACCGGGGAGCTGTTTTTT. Translation: CASSQWTGNTGELFF.

This clone showed up just once. J is TRBJ1-2 and V is TRBV9; D gene unclear. Germline-derived CDR1 and CDR2 are SGDLS and YYNGEE. Trimming took 3 bases from V and 3 from J, leaving 9 bases between them. CDR3 size: 13 residues. As DNA, the CDR3 is TGTGCCAGCAGCGCCGGTGGGGACTATGGCTACACCTTC. Protein product: CASSAGGDYGYTF.

The chain uses TRBV2 and TRBJ2-7, with D possibly being TRBD2 (5 bases). V was pared by 5 bases and J by 0 bases, with 14 bases between. Germline CDR1 SNHLY, CDR2 FYNNEI. This CDR3 is built from 15 residues. CDR3 amino acids: CASSPGGESSYEQYF. The CDR3 DNA sequence: TGTGCCAGCAGTCCAGGTGGGGAGAGCTCCTACGAGCAGTACTTC.

This chain uses TRBV7-2 with TRBJ2-7; D not resolved. The CDR3 sequence is 14 residues long. Trimming left V 0 bases short and J 7 bases short, with 13 bases between. Germline lookup yields CDR1 SGHTA and CDR2 FQGNSA. The CDR3 nucleotides read TGTGCCAGCAGCTTAGCGTTGTCTTCAATGGAGCAGTACTTC. This gives the protein CASSLALSSMEQYF.

This chain connects TRBV2 to TRBJ1-2; possibly TRBD1 for D (5 bases). V was shortened by 3 bases and J by 8 bases, with 10 bases between the two germline ends. The CDR3 loop spans 12 amino acids. The germline V gene has CDR1 SNHLY and CDR2 FYNNEI. DNA of the CDR3: TGTGCCAGCAGTGAGGGGCGAAGGGGCTACACCTTC. This gives the protein CASSEGRRGYTF.

The chain recombines TRBV7-8 with TRBJ2-2; D ambiguous. Trimming pared 5 bases from V and 7 bases from J, leaving 5 bases between. CDR1 is SGHVS, CDR2 FQNEAQ, per germline. This CDR3 contains 11 residues. CDR3 nucleotides: TGTGCCAGCAGCCCCCACGGGGAGCTGTTTTTT. Protein sequence: CASSPHGELFF.

V usage is TRBV5-6 and J usage is TRBJ2-7; possible D gene TRBD2, 6 bases. The CDR3 has 14 residues. Germline assignment: CDR1 SGHDT and CDR2 YYEEEE. The V end was cut by 4 bases, the J end by 7 bases, with 18 bases between. The CDR3 DNA sequence: TGTGCCAGCAGCCAAGGGACTGGGCTGAAGGAGCAGTACTTC. Translated: CASSQGTGLKEQYF.

This sequence joins TRBV2 and TRBJ2-3, with a possible D match to TRBD2 (5 bases). V gave up 7 bases and J gave up 1 base, with 15 bases separating them. This CDR3 comprises 15 residues. CDR1 SNHLY and CDR2 FYNNEI come from the germline V gene. CDR3 loop: CASNSASRGTDTQYF. The CDR3 DNA follows: TGTGCCAGCAATAGCGCGAGCCGGGGCACAGATACGCAGTATTTT.

The rearrangement joins TRBV7-3 to TRBJ2-7; D is unresolved. This CDR3 has 14 amino acids. The germline V gene has CDR1 SGHTA and CDR2 FQGTGA. The germline V and J ends were trimmed by 3 bases and 0 bases, with 9 bases remaining between them. CDR3 sequence reads: CASSFKIPSYEQYF. In DNA, the CDR3 is TGTGCCAGCAGCTTTAAGATCCCCTCCTACGAGCAGTACTTC.

This clone was detected only once. This chain links TRBV6-4 with TRBJ2-2, with a tentative D call TRBD1 (6 bases). With 5 bases removed from V and 6 bases from J, the gap between germline ends came to 16 bases. The CDR3 extends over 15 amino acids. CDR1 MRHNA and CDR2 SNTAGT come from the germline V gene. The CDR3 DNA sequence: TGTGCCAGCAGTAATGGGTCAGGGGCCCCCGGGGAGCTGTTTTTT. Encoded protein: CASSNGSGAPGELFF.

J is TRBJ2-7 and V is TRBV7-8; 7 bases match TRBD1. After removal of 1 base from V and 2 bases from J, the junction contained 2 bases not matched to a gene. The germline CDR1 and CDR2 sequences are SGHVS and FQNEAQ. CDR3 length: 14 amino acids. CDR3 protein: CASSLVGTAYEQYF. CDR3 sequence (DNA): TGTGCCAGCAGCTTAGTCGGGACAGCCTACGAGCAGTACTTC.

This clone was found a few times. This chain joins TRBV27 and TRBJ1-6, with 8 bases that match TRBD1. In germline, CDR1 is MNHEY, CDR2 SMNVEV (reference sequence). CDR3 length: 14 amino acids. V shed 8 bases, J shed 8 bases, and the junction held 8 bases outside the gene matches. Here the CDR3 reads CASGTGRFDSPLHF. The CDR3 DNA sequence: TGTGCCAGCGGGACAGGTAGATTCGATTCACCCCTCCACTTT.